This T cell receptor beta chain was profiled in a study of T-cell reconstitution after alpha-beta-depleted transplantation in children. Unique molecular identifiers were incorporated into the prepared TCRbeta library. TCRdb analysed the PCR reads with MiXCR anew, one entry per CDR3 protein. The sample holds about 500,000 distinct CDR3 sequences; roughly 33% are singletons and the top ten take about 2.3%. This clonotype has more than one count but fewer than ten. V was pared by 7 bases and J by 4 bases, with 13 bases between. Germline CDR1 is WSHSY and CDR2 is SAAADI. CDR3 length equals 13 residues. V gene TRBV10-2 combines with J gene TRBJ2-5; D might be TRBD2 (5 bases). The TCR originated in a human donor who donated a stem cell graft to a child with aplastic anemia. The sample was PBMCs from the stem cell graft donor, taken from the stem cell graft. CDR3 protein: CASTTGRRETQYF. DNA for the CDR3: TGCGCCAGCACTACGGGGAGACGAGAGACCCAGTACTTC.